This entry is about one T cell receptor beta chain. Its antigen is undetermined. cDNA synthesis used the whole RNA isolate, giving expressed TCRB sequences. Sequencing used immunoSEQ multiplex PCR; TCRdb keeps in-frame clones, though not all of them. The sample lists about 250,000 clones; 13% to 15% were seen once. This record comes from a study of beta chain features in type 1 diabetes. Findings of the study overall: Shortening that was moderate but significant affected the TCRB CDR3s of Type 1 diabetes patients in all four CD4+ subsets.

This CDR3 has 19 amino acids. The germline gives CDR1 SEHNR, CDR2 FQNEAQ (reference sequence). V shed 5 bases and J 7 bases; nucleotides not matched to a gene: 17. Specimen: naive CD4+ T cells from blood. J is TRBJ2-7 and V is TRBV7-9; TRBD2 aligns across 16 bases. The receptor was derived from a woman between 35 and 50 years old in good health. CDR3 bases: TGTGCCAGCAGCCCTGGACTTGCCGGGACTAGCGGGGGGGCAGAGGAGCAGTACTTC. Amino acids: CASSPGLAGTSGGAEEQYF.